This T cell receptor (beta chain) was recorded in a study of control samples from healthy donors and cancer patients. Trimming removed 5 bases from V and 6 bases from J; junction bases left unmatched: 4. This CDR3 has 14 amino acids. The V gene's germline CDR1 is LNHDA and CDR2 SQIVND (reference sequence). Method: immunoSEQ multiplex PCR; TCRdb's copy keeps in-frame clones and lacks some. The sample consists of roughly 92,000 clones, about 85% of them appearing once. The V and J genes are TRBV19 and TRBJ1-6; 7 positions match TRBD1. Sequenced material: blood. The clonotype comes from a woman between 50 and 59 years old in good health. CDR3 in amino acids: CASSEDRSNSPLHF. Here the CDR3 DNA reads TGTGCCAGTAGTGAGGACAGGAGTAATTCACCCCTCCACTTT.